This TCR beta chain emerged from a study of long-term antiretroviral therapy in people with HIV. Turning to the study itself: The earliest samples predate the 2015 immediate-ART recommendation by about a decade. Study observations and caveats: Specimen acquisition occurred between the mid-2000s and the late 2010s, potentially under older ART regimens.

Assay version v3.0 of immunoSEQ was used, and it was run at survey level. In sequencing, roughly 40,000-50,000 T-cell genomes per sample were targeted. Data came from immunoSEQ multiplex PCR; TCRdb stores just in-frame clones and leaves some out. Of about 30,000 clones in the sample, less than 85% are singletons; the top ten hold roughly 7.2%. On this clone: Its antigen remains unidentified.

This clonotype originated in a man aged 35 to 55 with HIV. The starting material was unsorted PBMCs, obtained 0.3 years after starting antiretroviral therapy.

Written as DNA, the CDR3 is TGTGCCAGCTCACCCCTGACAGACTCCTACGAGCAGTACTTC. Amino acids: CASSPLTDSYEQYF. V gene TRBV18 combines with J gene TRBJ2-7; maybe TRBD1 (5 bases). Trimming removed 3 bases at V and 0 bases at J, with 9 bases between. The CDR3 is 14 amino acids. Germline CDR1 reads KGHSH; CDR2 reads LQKENI.